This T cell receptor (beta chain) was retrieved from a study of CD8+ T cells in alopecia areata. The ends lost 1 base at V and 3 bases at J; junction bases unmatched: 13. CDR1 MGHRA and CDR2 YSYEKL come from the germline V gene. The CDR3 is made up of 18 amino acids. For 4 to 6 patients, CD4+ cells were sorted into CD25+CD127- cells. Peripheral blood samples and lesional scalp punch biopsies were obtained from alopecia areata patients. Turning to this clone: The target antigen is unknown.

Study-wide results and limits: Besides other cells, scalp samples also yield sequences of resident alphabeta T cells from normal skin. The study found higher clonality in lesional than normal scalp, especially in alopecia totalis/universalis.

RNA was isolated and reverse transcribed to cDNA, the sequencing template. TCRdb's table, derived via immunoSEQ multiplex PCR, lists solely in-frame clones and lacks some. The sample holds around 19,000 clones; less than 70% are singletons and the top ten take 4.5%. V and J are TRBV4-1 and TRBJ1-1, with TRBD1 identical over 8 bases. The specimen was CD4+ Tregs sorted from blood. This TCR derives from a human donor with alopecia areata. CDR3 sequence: CASSQVYPKDRADTEAFF. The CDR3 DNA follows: TGCGCCAGCAGCCAAGTTTACCCCAAGGACAGGGCGGACACTGAAGCTTTCTTT.